Shown below are 18 T cell receptor beta chains from a single sample sequenced in a study of radiation and T cells in renal cell carcinoma. Time point described: blood 4 weeks post-SBRT, at nephrectomy. The sample's treatment: 15 Gy SBRT to primary tumor, nephrectomy 4 weeks later. Sequencing was performed with immunoSEQ multiplex PCR; in TCRdb, only in-frame clones are kept and a portion is missing. The data hold 90,000 to 100,000 clones, with 84% observed a single time. Sequences were derived from blood, sampled from a patient whose treatment included radiotherapy and nephrectomy. Source of these receptors: a man in his sixties with renal cell carcinoma.

The rearrangement uses TRBV6-5 and TRBJ1-5; D unclear. CDR3 length equals 13 residues. Germline V CDR1 and CDR2: MNHEY, SVGAGI. With 0 bases removed from V and 5 bases from J, the gap between germline ends came to 5 bases. The DNA for the CDR3 is TGTGCCAGCAGTTACTCGTTAGATCAGCCCCAGCATTTT. Amino acids: CASSYSLDQPQHF.

The gene calls are TRBV28 and TRBJ1-5, with D uncertain. The CDR3 is made up of 14 amino acids. The V gene lost 2 bases and the J gene lost 9 bases, with 14 bases spanning the gap. Germline V gene lookup returns CDR1 MDHEN and CDR2 SYDVKM. Here the CDR3 reads CASSLRARSRPQHF. The DNA of the CDR3 is TGTGCCAGCAGTTTAAGAGCGAGATCCCGGCCCCAGCATTTT. Combining the CDR3 with reference TRBV28 and TRBJ1-5 gives the whole variable domain DVKVTQSSRYLVKRTGEKVFLECVQDMDHENMFWYRQDPGLGLRLIYFSYDVKMKEKGDIPEGYSVSREKKERFSLILESASTNQTSMYLCASSLRARSRPQHFGDGTRLSIL.

This clone has a handful of counts. V and J are TRBV7-2 and TRBJ2-7, with 11 bases aligning to TRBD2. The CDR3 loop spans 15 amino acids. Germline CDR1 is SGHTA and CDR2 is FQGNSA. Trimming removed 5 bases from V and 3 bases from J; junction bases left unmatched: 6. The CDR3 DNA follows: TGTGCCAGCAGCCGCCGGACTAGCGGGCTCTACGAGCAGTACTTC. It codes for CASSRRTSGLYEQYF.

Notes on this clone: Distinct nucleotide sequences in the sample also encode this CDR3. The rearrangement joins TRBV19 to TRBJ2-1; D unclear. CDR1 and CDR2 from the germline V gene are LNHDA and SQIVND (reference sequence). V dropped 3 bases and J dropped 6 bases, with 12 bases sitting between them. The CDR3 contains 14 residues. The CDR3 coding sequence is TGTGCCAGTAGTATGGACCGAGATGGCAATGAGCAGTTCTTC. It specifies CASSMDRDGNEQFF.

The V gene is TRBV9, the J gene TRBJ1-2, with a tentative D call TRBD1 (5 bases). There are 14 residues in the CDR3. V was trimmed by 4 bases and J by 2 bases, leaving 12 bases between them. Germline V gives CDR1 SGDLS, CDR2 YYNGEE. The CDR3: CASSPSGHNYGYTF. The CDR3 nucleotides are TGTGCCAGCAGCCCGTCAGGGCACAACTATGGCTACACCTTC. Complete variable domain (other parts from reference TRBV9 and TRBJ1-2): DSGVTQTPKHLITATGQRVTLRCSPRSGDLSVYWYQQSLDQGLQFLIQYYNGEERAKGNILERFSAQQFPDLHSELNLSSLELGDSALYFCASSPSGHNYGYTFGSGTRLTVV.

V and J are TRBV19 and TRBJ1-1; tentatively, D is TRBD1 (6 bases). V was clipped by 9 bases and J by 4 bases, with 18 bases between them. Germline CDR1 LNHDA, CDR2 SQIVND (reference sequence). This CDR3 contains 14 residues. CDR3 region: CASSQTGLRTEAFF. CDR3 coding DNA: TGTGCCAGCAGCCAAACAGGGCTTCGCACTGAAGCTTTCTTT.

J is TRBJ2-7 and V is TRBV5-1, with 11 bases that match TRBD2. The length of the CDR3 is 18 residues. The ends lost 5 bases at V and 0 bases at J; junction bases unmatched: 13. Per the germline V gene, CDR1 is SGHRS and CDR2 is YFSETQ. The CDR3 DNA follows: TGCGCCAGCAGGATCTATAGCGGGAGGGAAACAAGCTCCTACGAGCAGTACTTC. This gives the protein CASRIYSGRETSSYEQYF. Based on the CDR3 plus reference TRBV5-1 and TRBJ2-7, the full variable domain is KAGVTQTPRYLIKTRGQQVTLSCSPISGHRSVSWYQQTPGQGLQFLFEYFSETQRNKGNFPGRFSGRQFSNSRSEMNVSTLELGDSALYLCASRIYSGRETSSYEQYFGPGTRLTVT.

This chain connects TRBV28 to TRBJ1-2; maybe TRBD1 (5 bases). Trimming cost V 7 bases and J 4 bases, with 13 bases left between them. The CDR3 covers 13 residues. Per the germline V gene, CDR1 is MDHEN and CDR2 is SYDVKM. CDR3 sequence: CASTLDSFYGYTF. CDR3 nucleotide sequence: TGTGCCAGCACCCTAGACAGCTTCTATGGCTACACCTTC.

This clone was detected only a few times. The rearrangement links TRBV19 to TRBJ2-2; 10 bases line up with TRBD2. V gave up 3 bases and J gave up 4 bases; unmatched junction bases: 11. The CDR3 extends over 18 amino acids. Germline CDR1 and CDR2: LNHDA and SQIVND (reference sequence). CDR3 loop: CASSILELAGRVTGELFF. CDR3 DNA: TGTGCCAGTAGTATCCTGGAACTAGCGGGAAGAGTCACCGGGGAGCTGTTTTTT.

V and J are TRBV7-9 and TRBJ2-7, with no clear D. Germline assignment: CDR1 SEHNR and CDR2 FQNEAQ (reference sequence). The CDR3 is made up of 16 amino acids. V lost 5 bases, J lost 1 base, and 18 bases lay in between. The CDR3 sequence: CASSPPPGAPSYEQYF. The CDR3 nucleotides read TGTGCCAGCAGCCCGCCCCCCGGCGCACCGTCCTACGAGCAGTACTTC.

For the CDR3, the DNA is TGTGCCAGCAGTTCCCCAAAGAACACTGAAGCTTTCTTT. As protein: CASSSPKNTEAFF. The V call is TRBV28, the J call TRBJ1-1; D is unclear. V shed 4 bases and J shed 1 base, with 7 bases lying between them. CDR3 size: 13 residues. Germline CDR1 is MDHEN and CDR2 is SYDVKM.

V gene TRBV13 combines with J gene TRBJ1-4; no reliable D call. V dropped 5 bases and J dropped 6 bases, with 10 bases sitting between them. CDR1 and CDR2 (germline): PRHDT, FYEKMQ (reference sequence). This CDR3 spans 13 amino acids. The DNA of the CDR3 is TGTGCCAGCAGCCCAAAGGACGATGAAAAACTGTTTTTT. Its translation: CASSPKDDEKLFF.

The chain employs TRBV14 and TRBJ1-2; D uncertain. This CDR3 region has 18 residues. Germline V gene sequence: CDR1 SGHDN, CDR2 FVKESK. V was cut by 1 base and J by 0 bases, with 18 bases left in between. CDR3 bases: TGTGCCAGCAGCCAAGGTTGGGAAAATTGGGGAACTAACTATGGCTACACCTTC. Residues: CASSQGWENWGTNYGYTF.

V gene TRBV28 combines with J gene TRBJ1-4, with a tentative D call TRBD1 (5 bases). The CDR3 loop spans 17 amino acids. Germline-derived CDR1 and CDR2 are MDHEN and SYDVKM. V lost 5 bases and J lost 5, with 21 bases in between. Written as DNA, the CDR3 is TGTGCCAGCAGTCTGTCCTCAGGAGGGACGGTAAATGAAAAACTGTTTTTT. Amino acids: CASSLSSGGTVNEKLFF.

The chain joins TRBV6-1 to TRBJ2-2, with 12 positions matching TRBD1. CDR3 length equals 15 residues. J lost 4 bases, V lost 6 bases, and 3 bases had no gene match. Germline CDR1 is MNHNS and CDR2 is SASEGT. The CDR3 loop is CASRGQGASTGELFF. CDR3 DNA sequence: TGTGCCAGCAGGGGACAGGGGGCGAGCACCGGGGAGCTGTTTTTT.

This clone has only one observation. V gene TRBV5-6 combines with J gene TRBJ2-3; D uncertain. Trimming cost V 4 bases and J 2 bases, with 11 bases left between them. The CDR3 has 14 amino acids. Germline loops: CDR1 SGHDT, CDR2 YYEEEE. CDR3 DNA sequence: TGTGCCAGCAGCACGGGCGCGAACACAGATACGCAGTATTTT. Translation gives CASSTGANTDTQYF.

The chain is built from TRBV19 and TRBJ2-4; TRBD1 matches 8 bases. Germline values: CDR1 LNHDA, CDR2 SQIVND (reference sequence). The CDR3 is 16 residues long. Trimming took 4 bases from V and 5 from J; bases not matched to a gene: 10. The CDR3 region is CASSSTGGRMENIQYF. The CDR3 DNA is TGTGCCAGTAGTAGCACAGGGGGAAGGATGGAAAACATTCAGTACTTC.

The chain employs TRBV27 and TRBJ2-7; D uncertain. Germline lookup yields CDR1 MNHEY and CDR2 SMNVEV (reference sequence). The CDR3 spans 12 residues. The germline V and J ends were trimmed by 3 bases and 6 bases, with 9 bases remaining between them. CDR3 sequence: CASSFQRGEQYF. Here the CDR3 DNA reads TGTGCCAGCAGTTTCCAGCGTGGCGAGCAGTACTTC.